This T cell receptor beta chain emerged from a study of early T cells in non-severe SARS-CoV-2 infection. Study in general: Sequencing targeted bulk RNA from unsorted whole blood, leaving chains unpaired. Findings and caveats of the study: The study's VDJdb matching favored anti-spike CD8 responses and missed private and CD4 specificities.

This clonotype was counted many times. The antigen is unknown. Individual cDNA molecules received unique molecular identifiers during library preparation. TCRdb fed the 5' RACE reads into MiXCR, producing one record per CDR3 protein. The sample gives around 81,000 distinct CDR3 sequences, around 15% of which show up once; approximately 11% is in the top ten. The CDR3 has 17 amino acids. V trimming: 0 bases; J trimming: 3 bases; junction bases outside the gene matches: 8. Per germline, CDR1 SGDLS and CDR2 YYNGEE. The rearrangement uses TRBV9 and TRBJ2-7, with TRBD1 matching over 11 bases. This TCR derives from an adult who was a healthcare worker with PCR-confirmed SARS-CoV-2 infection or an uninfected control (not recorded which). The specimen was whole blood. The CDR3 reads CASSVGPPGTGGYEQYF. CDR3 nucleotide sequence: TGTGCCAGCAGCGTAGGCCCGCCGGGGACAGGGGGCTACGAGCAGTACTTC.